Below are 7 T cell receptor beta chains sequenced from a single sample in a study of identical twins. TCRdb recomputed calls from the 5' RACE reads with MiXCR, one row per CDR3 protein. The sample includes about 570,000 distinct CDR3 sequences, more than 9% seen only once; the top ten take 3%. These data were also reused for a study on yellow fever vaccine responses in identical twins.

Material for sequencing was PBMCs. The receptors shown here come from a woman younger than 35 in good health.

Ten or more counts support this clonotype. The genes are TRBV29-1 and TRBJ2-1; tentative D call: TRBD2 (6 bases). This CDR3 is 16 amino acids long. Trimming pared 1 base from V and 3 bases from J, leaving 16 bases between. Germline lookup yields CDR1 SQVTM and CDR2 ANQGSEA. CDR3 in amino acids: CSVEGDSGGYYNEQFF. CDR3 in DNA: TGCAGCGTTGAAGGGGATAGCGGAGGATACTACAATGAGCAGTTCTTC.

This clonotype turned up a few times. The chain employs TRBV7-6 and TRBJ1-4; weak D call: TRBD1 (6 bases). The germline V gene has CDR1 SGHVS and CDR2 FNYEAQ. V was cut by 5 bases and J by 6 bases, with 19 bases left in between. The CDR3 length is 16 residues. Here the CDR3 DNA reads TGTGCCAGCAGCCACACTGAGCAGGGGAGCCATGAAAAACTGTTTTTT. Translated, it gives CASSHTEQGSHEKLFF.

This clonotype was counted at least ten times. The rearrangement links TRBV6-2 or TRBV6-3 to TRBJ2-1, with D perhaps assigned TRBD1 or TRBD2 (5 bases each). The germline CDR1 and CDR2 sequences are MNHEY and SVGEGT. V was shortened by 6 bases and J by 7 bases, with 16 bases between the two germline ends. The CDR3 runs to 14 residues. CDR3 sequence: CASRGQGPINEQFF. The CDR3 DNA reads TGTGCCAGCAGAGGGCAGGGACCGATAAATGAGCAGTTCTTC.

V usage is TRBV13 and J usage is TRBJ2-7; TRBD1 matches 10 bases. The CDR3 spans 15 residues. The V and J ends lost 1 base and 4 bases, in that order; junction bases with no gene match: 4. Germline-derived CDR1 and CDR2 are PRHDT and FYEKMQ (reference sequence). The CDR3 is CASSLEGDRGYEQYF. The CDR3 DNA sequence: TGTGCCAGCAGCTTAGAGGGGGACAGGGGATACGAGCAGTACTTC.

This chain joins TRBV23-1 and TRBJ2-5; perhaps D is TRBD1 or TRBD2 (6 bases each). TRBV23-1 is an ORF; its function is uncertain. The CDR3 runs 18 residues. V was clipped by 2 bases and J by 1 base, with 20 bases between them. CDR3 sequence reads: CASSQPWCLWGAQETQYF. The CDR3 region has the DNA TGCGCCAGCAGTCAACCATGGTGTTTGTGGGGGGCCCAAGAGACCCAGTACTTC.

Ten or more counts support this clonotype. The gene calls are TRBV15 and TRBJ2-7; the match to TRBD2 covers 7 bases. Per the germline V gene, CDR1 is LNHNV and CDR2 is YYDKDF (reference sequence). The J segment lost 3 bases and the V segment lost 1 base, leaving 3 bases of the junction unmatched. The CDR3 spans 14 residues. The CDR3 DNA sequence: TGTGCCACCAGCAGAGCGGGAGGAGGCTACGAGCAGTACTTC. This sequence encodes CATSRAGGGYEQYF.

V and J are TRBV23-1 and TRBJ2-7; D gene unclear. TRBV23-1 is given ORF status, its function remaining uncertain. The CDR3 covers 15 residues. Between the trimmed V and J ends, which lost 0 bases and 3 bases, there was a span of 12 bases. The CDR3 coding sequence is TGCGCCAGCAGTCAATCATTTGTCGGGTACTACGAGCAGTACTTC. Its protein product is CASSQSFVGYYEQYF.